Sequencing of this T cell receptor beta chain was carried out in a study of blood T cell repertoires in COVID-19. The wider study: The origin of the acute and convalescent COVID-19 samples was the United States, Italy and Spain. PBMCs, B-cell-depleted T cells, or T cells provided the cDNA or gDNA that made up the material.

Authors' processing steps: Amplifying reference gene primers gave estimates of nucleated cell counts. Only in-frame clones appear in the TCRdb table, and some are missing; sequencing was by immunoSEQ multiplex PCR. That table is the source of V, J and clone size, and D and trimming were worked out from the DNA. The table has under 65,000 clones, approximately 80% seen once. V gave up 3 bases and J gave up 1 base, with 8 bases separating them. The CDR3 is made up of 14 amino acids. Per germline, CDR1 LGHDT and CDR2 YNNKEL (reference sequence). V and J are TRBV3-1 (or the pseudogene TRBV3-2) and TRBJ2-3; D may be TRBD1 (5 bases). The source material was peripheral blood. The source is a woman in her sixties or seventies with acute or convalescent COVID-19. CDR3 sequence: CASSHGRGTDTQYF. The CDR3 DNA follows: TGTGCCAGCAGCCACGGCAGGGGCACAGATACGCAGTATTTT.